Following are 25 T cell receptor beta chains from one sample sequenced in a study of graft-versus-host responses after intestinal transplantation. Method: immunoSEQ multiplex PCR; TCRdb's copy keeps in-frame clones and lacks some. The data contain 80,000 or so clones, over 80% of them singletons. Sequenced here: PBMCs, sampled 98 days after intestinal transplantation. These receptor sequences come from a human patient who received an intestinal transplant, so some T cells may come from the graft donor.

The chain links TRBV10-3 to TRBJ1-3; D may be TRBD1 (5 bases). Germline-derived CDR1 and CDR2 are ENHRY and SYGVKD. V was trimmed by 0 bases and J by 0 bases, leaving 6 bases between them. The CDR3 has 15 amino acids. The CDR3 is CAISESTASGNTIYF. CDR3 DNA sequence: TGTGCCATCAGTGAGTCGACAGCCTCTGGAAACACCATATATTTT.

V and J are TRBV7-3 and TRBJ2-3, with 7 bases identical to TRBD1. From germline, CDR1 is SGHTA and CDR2 FQGTGA. The CDR3 is 15 residues long. Unmatched junction bases numbered 5, after V lost 3 bases and J lost 2 bases. The CDR3 is CASSFRGLDTDTQYF. The CDR3 coding sequence is TGTGCCAGCAGCTTTAGGGGGCTAGACACAGATACGCAGTATTTT. Full variable domain (missing parts from reference TRBV7-3 and TRBJ2-3): GAGVSQTPSNKVTEKGKYVELRCDPISGHTALYWYRQSLGQGPEFLIYFQGTGAADDSGLPNDRFFAVRPEGSVSTLKIQRTERGDSAVYLCASSFRGLDTDTQYFGPGTRLTVL.

The rearrangement joins TRBV6-5 to TRBJ1-1; D not resolved. The CDR3 runs 12 residues. The germline V gene encodes CDR1 MNHEY and CDR2 SVGAGI. V lost 6 bases, J lost 9 bases, and 14 bases lay in between. The DNA for the CDR3 is TGTGCCAGCAGCCCCCTTACAGAGAAAGCTTTCTTT. This gives the protein CASSPLTEKAFF.

The chain couples TRBV4-2 to TRBJ2-3, with TRBD2 matching 12 bases. The CDR3 is 16 residues long. Trimming removed 3 bases from V and 6 bases from J; junction bases left unmatched: 7. Germline lookup yields CDR1 LGHNA and CDR2 YNFKEQ. This CDR3 reads CASSHNPSGGVDTQYF. DNA of the CDR3: TGTGCCAGCAGCCACAACCCTAGCGGGGGGGTGGATACGCAGTATTTT.

V is TRBV9 and J is TRBJ2-1; 8 bases align to TRBD2. This CDR3 contains 15 residues. The V gene end was trimmed by 1 base and the J gene end by 7 bases; junction bases not matched to a gene: 7. Germline CDR1 reads SGDLS; CDR2 reads YYNGEE. The CDR3 region is CASSVLTGGLNEQFF. In DNA, the CDR3 is TGTGCCAGCAGCGTATTGACGGGAGGGTTGAATGAGCAGTTCTTC.

This clone was seen only a few times. This sequence joins TRBV7-9 and TRBJ2-2; D remains unclear. Germline values: CDR1 SEHNR, CDR2 FQNEAQ (reference sequence). Trimming left V 5 bases short and J 5 bases short, with 6 bases between. The CDR3 length is 12 residues. The CDR3 DNA reads as TGTGCCAGCAGCCCGTTAACCGGGGAGCTGTTTTTT. It codes for CASSPLTGELFF.

The gene calls are TRBV4-1 and TRBJ2-3; a weak D match, TRBD2 (7 bases). The V and J ends lost 1 base and 0 bases respectively, with 11 bases between them. CDR1 is MGHRA, CDR2 YSYEKL, per germline. The CDR3 spans 16 residues. This chain's CDR3 is CASSQVGGGSTDTQYF. In DNA, the CDR3 is TGCGCCAGCAGCCAAGTAGGGGGGGGAAGCACAGATACGCAGTATTTT.

The chain couples TRBV29-1 to TRBJ2-7; 11 nucleotides agree with TRBD1. The germline V gene encodes CDR1 SQVTM and CDR2 ANQGSEA. Trimming took 2 bases from V and 2 from J; bases not matched to a gene: 5. The CDR3 sequence is 15 residues long. This CDR3 is CSVEYRTGGAYEQYF. The CDR3 DNA reads as TGCAGCGTTGAATACCGGACAGGGGGCGCCTACGAGCAGTACTTC.

V and J are TRBV11-2 and TRBJ2-7; 7 bases align to TRBD2. The CDR3 has 16 amino acids. Looked up from germline, CDR1 is SGHAT and CDR2 is FQNNGV. V shed 2 bases and J 6 bases; nucleotides not matched to a gene: 13. The CDR3 region is CASSLNPGLAVGEQYF. The CDR3 DNA follows: TGTGCCAGCAGCTTAAATCCGGGGCTAGCGGTAGGCGAGCAGTACTTC. Filled out from reference TRBV11-2 and TRBJ2-7, the complete variable domain reads EAGVAQSPRYKIIEKRQSVAFWCNPISGHATLYWYQQILGQGPKLLIQFQNNGVVDDSQLPKDRFSAERLKGVDSTLKIQPAKLEDSAVYLCASSLNPGLAVGEQYFGPGTRLTVT.

The table lists this clone with a count of one. This chain uses TRBV4-2 with TRBJ2-1, with 9 nucleotides matching TRBD2. Germline V lookup: CDR1 LGHNA, CDR2 YNFKEQ. CDR3 size: 18 residues. Unmatched junction bases numbered 8, after V lost 0 bases and J lost 2 bases. The CDR3 reads CASSQDSRRLAAYNEQFF. The CDR3 DNA is TGTGCCAGCAGCCAAGATAGTAGAAGACTAGCGGCCTACAATGAGCAGTTCTTC.

This chain links TRBV15 with TRBJ2-3; 12 bases map to TRBD1. The CDR3 contains 20 residues. V was clipped by 1 base and J by 0 bases; unmatched bases: 11. Per germline, CDR1 LNHNV and CDR2 YYDKDF (reference sequence). CDR3 residues: CATSRAPGQGASGSTDTQYF. The CDR3 coding sequence is TGTGCCACCAGCAGAGCTCCGGGACAGGGGGCAAGCGGGAGCACAGATACGCAGTATTTT. Filled out from reference TRBV15 and TRBJ2-3, the complete variable domain reads DAMVIQNPRYQVTQFGKPVTLSCSQTLNHNVMYWYQQKSSQAPKLLFHYYDKDFNNEADTPDNFQSRRPNTSFCFLDIRSPGLGDTAMYLCATSRAPGQGASGSTDTQYFGPGTRLTVL.

V is TRBV4-1 and J is TRBJ1-1; D is perhaps TRBD1 (6 bases). Germline V lookup: CDR1 MGHRA, CDR2 YSYEKL. The germline V and J ends were trimmed by 3 bases and 1 base, with 15 bases remaining between them. CDR3 length equals 16 residues. The CDR3 spells CASSQFPRGGNTEAFF. CDR3 DNA sequence: TGCGCCAGCAGCCAGTTCCCCAGGGGCGGGAACACTGAAGCTTTCTTT.

V is TRBV7-8 and J is TRBJ1-1; D unclear. This CDR3 region has 13 residues. Germline values: CDR1 SGHVS, CDR2 FQNEAQ. V was shortened by 8 bases and J by 3 bases, with 13 bases between the two germline ends. The CDR3 sequence: CASSGRRDTEAFF. CDR3 DNA: TGTGCCAGCTCAGGACGGCGGGACACTGAAGCTTTCTTT.

The chain has TRBV19 and TRBJ1-4, with no clear D. CDR1 is LNHDA and CDR2 is SQIVND in the germline V gene (reference sequence). CDR3 length equals 14 residues. V was trimmed by 6 bases and J by 6 bases, leaving 14 bases between them. The CDR3 nucleotides are TGTGCCAGTAGCTCCGGTGGGTCATATGAAAAACTGTTTTTT. This sequence encodes CASSSGGSYEKLFF.

J is TRBJ2-7 and V is TRBV29-1; no clear D gene. The CDR3 is 13 residues long. Trimming removed 2 bases at V and 4 bases at J, with 12 bases between. The germline V gene has CDR1 SQVTM and CDR2 ANQGSEA. CDR3 DNA: TGCAGCGTTGAACGCACCGACTCGTACGAGCAGTACTTC. As protein: CSVERTDSYEQYF.

This chain links TRBV7-8 with TRBJ2-7; D gene uncertain. V was cut by 3 bases and J by 1 base, with 10 bases left in between. This CDR3 has 14 amino acids. Germline V gives CDR1 SGHVS, CDR2 FQNEAQ. The CDR3 DNA reads TGTGCCAGCAGCTTTCGAGATTATTCCTACGAGCAGTACTTC. It codes for CASSFRDYSYEQYF.

This clone was seen a single time. The V call is TRBV5-1, the J call TRBJ2-7; D call uncertain. V was pared by 0 bases and J by 5 bases, with 15 bases between. Germline lookup yields CDR1 SGHRS and CDR2 YFSETQ. The CDR3 has 15 residues. CDR3 sequence (DNA): TGCGCCAGCAGCTTGGAGGAGCCGGCGCGGAACGAGCAGTACTTC. Amino acids: CASSLEEPARNEQYF.

The rearrangement joins TRBV29-1 to TRBJ2-3; 7 positions match TRBD2. Trimming took 6 bases from V and 7 from J; bases not matched to a gene: 10. Germline V lookup: CDR1 SQVTM, CDR2 ANQGSEA. The CDR3 consists of 13 residues. The CDR3 loop is CSVGRGTTYTQYF. CDR3 DNA: TGCAGCGTAGGACGCGGGACTACCTATACGCAGTATTTT.

Written as DNA, the CDR3 is TGCAGCGTGGGGGGCACTGAAGCTTTCTTT. It encodes CSVGGTEAFF. The chain uses TRBV29-1 and TRBJ1-1; tentatively, D is TRBD1 (5 bases). The CDR3 loop spans 10 amino acids. V dropped 6 bases and J dropped 4 bases, with 6 bases sitting between them. CDR1 and CDR2 (germline): SQVTM, ANQGSEA.

J is TRBJ1-1 and V is TRBV6-5; possibly TRBD1 for D (6 bases). Trimming stripped 5 bases from V and 6 bases from J, with 13 bases between. Germline-derived CDR1 and CDR2 are MNHEY and SVGAGI. This CDR3 is 13 amino acids long. The CDR3 sequence is CASSELQGSEAFF. The CDR3 region has the DNA TGTGCCAGCAGTGAATTACAGGGATCTGAAGCTTTCTTT.

The chain has TRBV27 and TRBJ2-5; a possible D gene is TRBD1 (5 bases). The CDR3 is 15 residues long. CDR1 is MNHEY, CDR2 SMNVEV, per germline (reference sequence). V dropped 0 bases and J dropped 4 bases, with 12 bases sitting between them. CDR3 residues: CASSLSVGPPETQYF. CDR3 in DNA: TGTGCCAGCAGTTTATCGGTGGGGCCCCCAGAGACCCAGTACTTC.

The chain recombines TRBV14 with TRBJ1-1, with D tentatively TRBD1 (5 bases). CDR1 SGHDN and CDR2 FVKESK come from the germline V gene. The CDR3 length is 12 residues. Trimming took off 0 bases at V and 6 bases at J, with 5 bases between the two ends. CDR3 in amino acids: CASSQDRAEAFF. The CDR3 region has the DNA TGTGCCAGCAGCCAAGACAGGGCTGAAGCTTTCTTT.

The J gene is TRBJ2-7, the V gene TRBV28; TRBD2 matches 11 bases. V was clipped by 6 bases and J by 7 bases; unmatched bases: 8. Germline CDR1 is MDHEN and CDR2 is SYDVKM. The CDR3 is made up of 14 amino acids. CDR3 nucleotides: TGTGCCAGCAGCCATAGCGGGAGGGTAGCGGAGCAGTACTTC. It translates to CASSHSGRVAEQYF.

J is TRBJ1-6 and V is TRBV2; D is unresolved. Germline CDR1 is SNHLY and CDR2 is FYNNEI. V lost 5 bases, J lost 6 bases, and 8 bases lay in between. The CDR3 is made up of 13 amino acids. This CDR3 reads CASSPFGNSPLHF. In nucleotides, the CDR3 is TGTGCCAGCAGTCCCTTCGGTAATTCACCCCTCCACTTT.

This chain connects TRBV6-1 to TRBJ2-7; D is perhaps TRBD1 (6 bases). The CDR3 sequence is 14 residues long. V shed 6 bases and J shed 4 bases, with 16 bases lying between them. From germline, CDR1 is MNHNS and CDR2 SASEGT. CDR3 in amino acids: CASRRGAGAYEQYF. The CDR3 nucleotides read TGTGCCAGCAGGCGAGGGGCAGGGGCTTACGAGCAGTACTTC.